This is a list of T cell receptor beta chains from one sample in a study of PD-1 blockade in classical Hodgkin lymphoma. TCRdb's table, derived via immunoSEQ multiplex PCR, lists solely in-frame clones and lacks some. The sample lists nearly 25,000 clones; roughly 84% were seen once. The sample here was CD4+ T cells from blood, taken at baseline. Receptors originate from a human donor with classical Hodgkin lymphoma. Both conserved end residues are part of each CDR3. A D gene is named only where the DNA matches it firmly. For some rows the clone size is stated as once, few or many, or as a class when expanded; others skip it.

TRBD1 TRBJ1-2 . TRBV28 TGTGCCGTACCATTCCGGGACAGATTAAACTATGGCTACACCTTC CAVPFRDRLNYGYTF
. TRBJ2-3 . TRBV19 TGTGCCAGTAGGGGGGGACGGGACACAGATACGCAGTATTTT CASRGGRDTDTQYF
. TRBJ2-7 . TRBV28 TGTGCCAGCAGTAACTCCGGGACCGAACCCTACGAGCAGTACTTC CASSNSGTEPYEQYF
. TRBJ1-5 . TRBV6-6 TGTGCCACCAGTTTTGGCAATCAGCCCCAGCATTTT CATSFGNQPQHF
. TRBJ2-3 . TRBV2 TGTGCCAGCAAGCTCTCCTTTCGAGGAGCAGATACGCAGTATTTT CASKLSFRGADTQYF
. TRBJ1-5 . TRBV2 TGTGCCAGCAGTGGACAGGCTTCCTATCAGCCCCAGCATTTT CASSGQASYQPQHF
TRBD1 TRBJ2-5 once TRBV2 TGTGCCAGCATGACCTTGGGACAGGGGTTTGAAGAGACCCAGTACTTC CASMTLGQGFEETQYF
. TRBJ2-7 . TRBV6-5 TGTGCCAGCAGTTACGGGCAGAACCACGAGCAGTACTTC CASSYGQNHEQYF
TRBD2 TRBJ2-3 . TRBV5-1 TGCGCCAGCAGCTTACTAGCGGTGATCACAGATACGCAGTATTTT CASSLLAVITDTQYF
. TRBJ1-5 . TRBV7-9 TGTGCCAGCAGCCTCGGCGAAAGGCCCCAGCATTTT CASSLGERPQHF
. TRBJ2-7 . TRBV5-1 TGCGCCAGCAGCTTGGAGGGGGGATTGGTCTACGAGCAGTACTTC CASSLEGGLVYEQYF
TRBD1 TRBJ1-2 . TRBV6-5 TGTGCCAGCAGGAGGACAGGGGAACTTAACTATGGCTACACCTTC CASRRTGELNYGYTF
. TRBJ1-2 . TRBV6-5 TGTGCCAGCAGATCTTACTATGGCTACACCTTC CASRSYYGYTF
. TRBJ1-3 few TRBV11-1 TGTGCCAGCAGCTTCACCGAGGCGGACACCATATATTTT CASSFTEADTIYF
TRBD1 TRBJ1-2 . TRBV6-6 TGTGCCAGCACCCATACCGGGACAGCCTCTAACTATGGCTACACCTTC CASTHTGTASNYGYTF
TRBD1 TRBJ1-3 . TRBV19 TGTGCCAGTAGTATGGGGACAGGGTCTGGAAACACCATATATTTT CASSMGTGSGNTIYF
. TRBJ1-1 . TRBV5-1 TGCGCCAGCAGCTTGGTTGGGGACACTGAAGCTTTCTTT CASSLVGDTEAFF
TRBD1 TRBJ1-1 . TRBV28 TGTGCCAGCGGGACAGGGGTTACTGAAGCTTTCTTT CASGTGVTEAFF
TRBD2 TRBJ2-7 . TRBV9 TGTGCCAGCAGCGCGTCCGGGACTAGCGGCTACGAGCAGTACTTC CASSASGTSGYEQYF
. TRBJ1-1 . TRBV18 TGTGCCAGCTCCCCTTTGGATGACACTGAAGCTTTCTTT CASSPLDDTEAFF
TRBD1 TRBJ1-5 few TRBV2 TGTGCCAGCAGTCTACAGGGGACGGATCAGCCCCAGCATTTT CASSLQGTDQPQHF
TRBD1 TRBJ1-5 . TRBV19 TGTGCCAGTAGTGTTGCCCGGACAGGGAGTAGCAATCAGCCCCAGCATTTT CASSVARTGSSNQPQHF